The clone carrying this T cell receptor (beta chain) was recorded many times. This record comes from a study of T cells in Graves' hyperthyroidism and ophthalmopathy. Uncontrolled infection, other autoimmune disease, pregnancy or lactation excluded patients. Thyroid ultrasound, orbital computed tomography, clinical symptoms, and serum thyroxine and TRAb underpinned diagnoses. RNA transcripts gave rise to amplified TCR beta CDR3 regions. Carried out on the TCR CDR3, a first-round RT-PCR used the HTBI primer set. TCRdb called the multiplex PCR reads again in MiXCR, with one record for every CDR3 protein. The data show a few hundred thousand distinct CDR3 sequences, about 15% seen once. Germline CDR1 is MNHEY and CDR2 is SMNVEV (reference sequence). The CDR3 is made up of 14 amino acids. V shed 10 bases, J shed 3 bases, and the junction held 12 bases outside the gene matches.

Specimen: blood. The TCR originated in a woman between 25 and 40 years old with Graves' hyperthyroidism. The V and J genes are TRBV27 and TRBJ2-7; 7 nucleotides match TRBD2. CDR3 amino acids: CATSAYGTNYEQYF. Here the CDR3 DNA reads TGTGCCACCTCGGCTTATGGGACTAACTACGAGCAGTACTTC.